This paragraph covers one T cell receptor (beta chain) sequence. Trimming took off 2 bases at V and 3 bases at J, with 7 bases between the two ends. The germline gives CDR1 MNHEY, CDR2 SVGAGI. There are 14 residues in the CDR3. This sample was taken from a study of blood T cell repertoires in COVID-19. Study-wide background: T cells, B-cell-depleted T cells, or PBMCs supplied cDNA or gDNA.

Sequencing was performed with immunoSEQ multiplex PCR; in TCRdb, only in-frame clones are kept and a portion is missing. This sample has approximately 170,000 clones; 90% occur once, and the top ten carry roughly a sixth. The chain couples TRBV6-5 to TRBJ1-4; D gene unclear. This clonotype was sampled from a man aged 55 to 70 with active or convalescent COVID-19. Sequencing was carried out using peripheral blood. CDR3 sequence (DNA): TGTGCCAGCAGTTACGGGCCAGCTAATGAAAAACTGTTTTTT. Translated, it gives CASSYGPANEKLFF.